A selection of T cell receptor beta chains follows, all from one sample in a study of T cells in localized non-small cell lung cancer. Method: immunoSEQ multiplex PCR; TCRdb's copy keeps in-frame clones and lacks some. Of approximately 89,000 clones in the sample, about three quarters are singletons; the top ten hold 15% to 20%. The material sequenced was PBMCs, taken before any cancer treatment. All receptors come from a man aged 40 to 75 with stage II squamous cell lung carcinoma. Each CDR3 is given with its conserved first and last residue. A D gene is named only where the DNA matches it firmly. Rows give clone size only sometimes, using once, few, many, or a class for an expanded clone.

>TRBJ2-7|15|.|.|TRBV2
CASSRGRSKRGEQYF
TGTGCCAGCAGCCGGGGACGGTCTAAACGGGGCGAGCAGTACTTC
>TRBJ1-2|15|once|.|TRBV6-5
CASSYSPVENYGYTF
TGTGCCAGCAGTTACTCCCCAGTAGAGAACTATGGCTACACCTTC
>TRBJ2-7|16|.|.|TRBV5-1
CASSWGDRQVEHEQYF
TGCGCCAGCAGCTGGGGGGACCGCCAAGTCGAGCACGAGCAGTACTTC
>TRBJ1-3|14|.|.|TRBV30
CAWSPGDSGNTIYF
TGTGCCTGGAGCCCCGGGGACTCTGGAAACACCATATATTTT
>TRBJ1-1|12|.|TRBD1|TRBV30
CAGGQANTEAFF
TGTGCAGGGGGACAGGCGAACACTGAAGCTTTCTTT
>TRBJ1-2|13|.|.|TRBV27
CASSLSSGWGYTF
TGTGCCAGCAGTTTATCGTCAGGCTGGGGCTACACCTTC
>TRBJ2-7|13|.|.|TRBV5-1
CASSWDQPYEQYF
TGCGCCAGCAGCTGGGACCAACCTTACGAGCAGTACTTC
>TRBJ1-1|15|few|.|TRBV7-9
CASSLWESLNTEAFF
TGTGCCAGCAGCTTATGGGAGAGTCTTAACACTGAAGCTTTCTTT
>TRBJ2-1|14|.|TRBD2|TRBV2
CASCTSGSLNEQFF
TGTGCCAGCTGCACTAGCGGGAGCCTCAATGAGCAGTTCTTC
>TRBJ2-2|14|once|.|TRBV18
CASSPTTGPGELFF
TGTGCCAGCTCACCTACGACCGGTCCCGGGGAGCTGTTTTTT
>TRBJ2-7|13|.|TRBD2|TRBV6-1
CATKEGGPYEQYF
TGTGCCACCAAGGAGGGAGGGCCCTACGAGCAGTACTTC
>TRBJ1-2|13|.|.|TRBV18
CASSPDANYGYTF
TGTGCCAGCTCACCAGACGCTAACTATGGCTACACCTTC
>TRBJ2-3|13|.|.|TRBV19
CAVGQRGADTQYF
TGTGCCGTGGGCCAGAGGGGTGCAGATACGCAGTATTTT
>TRBJ1-5|13|.|.|TRBV6-5
CASSYRGGQPQHF
TGTGCCAGCAGTTACAGGGGAGGGCAGCCCCAGCATTTT
>TRBJ1-6|15|few|.|TRBV15
CATSRDDGFGSPLHF
TGTGCCACCAGCAGAGATGATGGGTTTGGTTCACCCCTCCACTTT
>TRBJ1-4|14|.|.|TRBV5-1
CASSLTGTDEKLFF
TGCGCCAGCAGCTTGACAGGGACTGATGAAAAACTGTTTTTT
>TRBJ2-1|15|.|.|TRBV11-3
CASSLALDTDNEQFF
TGTGCCAGCAGCTTAGCTCTCGATACTGACAATGAGCAGTTCTTC
>TRBJ2-3|15|.|.|TRBV2
CASSPGQSSTDTQYF
TGTGCCAGCAGTCCCGGACAGTCTAGCACAGATACGCAGTATTTT
>TRBJ2-5|13|.|TRBD2|TRBV25-1
CASSTGLVETQYF
TGTGCCAGCAGTACGGGACTAGTCGAGACCCAGTACTTC
>TRBJ2-1|14|few|TRBD2|TRBV6-4
CASSDTSGPMKQFF
TGTGCCAGCAGTGATACTAGCGGCCCAATGAAGCAGTTCTTC
>TRBJ1-4|15|.|.|TRBV18
CASSRDSGANEKLFF
TGTGCCAGCTCACGGGATTCGGGAGCTAATGAAAAACTGTTTTTT
>TRBJ2-3|14|.|.|TRBV7-9
CASSLVLSSDTQYF
TGTGCCAGCAGCTTAGTTCTTTCGTCAGATACGCAGTATTTT
>TRBJ2-3|13|.|.|TRBV7-2
CASSLAYTDTQYF
TGTGCCAGCAGCTTAGCATACACAGATACGCAGTATTTT
>TRBJ2-5|15|.|.|TRBV19
CASSIRGQKEETQYF
TGTGCCAGTAGTATACGGGGACAAAAGGAAGAGACCCAGTACTTC
>TRBJ2-1|15|.|TRBD2|TRBV6-5
CASSRLAGRGGEQFF
TGTGCCAGCAGTCGCCTAGCGGGGAGGGGTGGTGAGCAGTTCTTC
>TRBJ1-2|16|.|.|TRBV5-5
CASSSREHKEGYGYTF
TGTGCCAGCAGCTCCCGGGAACACAAGGAGGGCTATGGCTACACCTTC
>TRBJ2-3|16|.|.|TRBV7-7
CASSPSSGVDTDTQYF
TGTGCTAGCAGCCCAAGCTCAGGGGTAGACACAGATACGCAGTATTTT
>TRBJ2-1|14|.|TRBD2|TRBV5-1
CASSLNAGVGEQFF
TGCGCCAGCAGCTTGAATGCGGGAGTCGGTGAGCAGTTCTTC
>TRBJ2-3|15|once|TRBD2|TRBV4-1
CASSQVAGAEDTQYF
TGCGCCAGCAGCCAAGTAGCGGGAGCAGAAGATACGCAGTATTTT
>TRBJ2-1|15|.|.|TRBV27
CASSLNPLSGNEQFF
TGTGCCAGCAGTTTAAACCCCCTATCGGGCAATGAGCAGTTCTTC
>TRBJ1-6|13|few|.|TRBV11-2
CASSLERRSPLHF
TGTGCCAGCAGCTTAGAACGGCGCTCACCCCTCCACTTT
>TRBJ1-4|14|.|.|TRBV5-5
CASSLWGLEEKLFF
TGTGCCAGCAGCTTGTGGGGGTTGGAGGAAAAACTGTTTTTT
>TRBJ2-5|14|.|TRBD1|TRBV19
CASSLGTGQETQYF
TGTGCCAGTAGTCTCGGGACAGGTCAAGAGACCCAGTACTTC
>TRBJ2-1|16|.|TRBD1|TRBV5-1
CASSLEGTVRYNEQFF
TGCGCCAGCAGCTTGGAAGGGACAGTGAGGTACAATGAGCAGTTCTTC
>TRBJ1-1|13|.|.|TRBV2
CASSAGWNTEAFF
TGTGCCAGCAGCGCAGGGTGGAACACTGAAGCTTTCTTT
>TRBJ1-2|14|.|.|TRBV5-4
CASSSYRSRYGYTF
TGTGCCAGCAGCTCTTACAGGAGCAGATATGGCTACACCTTC
>TRBJ2-1|12|.|.|TRBV29-1
CSARVPQNEQFF
TGCAGCGCCCGGGTCCCCCAGAATGAGCAGTTCTTC
>TRBJ2-1|14|once|.|TRBV19
CASSVPGIPNEQFF
TGTGCCAGTAGTGTTCCCGGGATTCCCAATGAGCAGTTCTTC
>TRBJ1-5|15|.|.|TRBV29-1
CSATLVGESNQPQHF
TGCAGCGCCACCCTTGTGGGTGAGAGCAATCAGCCCCAGCATTTT
>TRBJ2-7|15|.|.|TRBV7-6
CASSLAPASSHEQYF
TGTGCCAGCAGCTTAGCCCCCGCTTCCAGCCACGAGCAGTACTTC
>TRBJ2-3|17|.|.|TRBV27
CASTLGFPLGPEDTQYF
TGTGCCAGCACCCTTGGGTTTCCCCTCGGGCCTGAGGATACGCAGTATTTT
>TRBJ1-3|17|once|.|TRBV9
CASSPTPGQGSGNTIYF
TGTGCCAGCAGCCCAACCCCGGGACAAGGCTCTGGAAACACCATATATTTT
>TRBJ1-1|15|once|.|TRBV2
CASSEIRRMNTEAFF
TGTGCCAGCAGTGAAATCCGGCGGATGAACACTGAAGCTTTCTTT
>TRBJ2-7|11|.|.|TRBV6-6
CATARRLEQYF
TGTGCCACAGCCCGGCGACTCGAGCAGTACTTC
>TRBJ1-6|15|few|.|TRBV11-2
CASSSTQVYNSPLHF
TGTGCCAGCAGCTCAACACAGGTCTATAATTCACCCCTCCACTTT
>TRBJ2-3|14|once|TRBD1|TRBV27
CASSLGTGADTQYF
TGTGCCAGCAGTCTAGGGACAGGGGCAGATACGCAGTATTTT
>TRBJ1-1|17|.|.|TRBV28
CASSVIRPRDSNTEAFF
TGTGCCAGCAGTGTTATTCGACCAAGGGATTCGAACACTGAAGCTTTCTTT